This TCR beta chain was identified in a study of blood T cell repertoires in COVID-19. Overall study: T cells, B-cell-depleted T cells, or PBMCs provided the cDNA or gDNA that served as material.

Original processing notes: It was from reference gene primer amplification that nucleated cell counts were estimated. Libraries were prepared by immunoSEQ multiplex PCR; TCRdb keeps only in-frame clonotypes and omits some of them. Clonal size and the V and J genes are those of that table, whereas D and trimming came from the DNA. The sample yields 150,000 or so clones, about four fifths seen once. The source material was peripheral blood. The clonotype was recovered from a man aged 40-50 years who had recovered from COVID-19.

CDR3 nucleotide sequence: TGTGCCATCGGACTAGCGGAGACCCAGTACTTC. It is translated as CAIGLAETQYF. This chain joins TRBV10-3 and TRBJ2-5; 9 bases match TRBD2. CDR3 length equals 11 residues. The junction had 0 bases not matched to a gene; V was cut back by 8 bases and J by 5 bases. The germline CDR1 and CDR2 sequences are ENHRY and SYGVKD.